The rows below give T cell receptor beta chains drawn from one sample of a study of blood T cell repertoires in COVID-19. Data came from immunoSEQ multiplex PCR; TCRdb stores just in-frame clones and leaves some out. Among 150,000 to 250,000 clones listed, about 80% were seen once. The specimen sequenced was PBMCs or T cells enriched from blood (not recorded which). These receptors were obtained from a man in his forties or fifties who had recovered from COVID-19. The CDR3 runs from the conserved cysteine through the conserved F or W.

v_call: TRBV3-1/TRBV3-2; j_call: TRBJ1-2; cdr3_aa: CASSSGTGDYGYTF
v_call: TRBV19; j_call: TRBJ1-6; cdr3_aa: CASSISGQGHSPLHF
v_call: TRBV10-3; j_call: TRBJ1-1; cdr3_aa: CAISGDRRRGTEAFF
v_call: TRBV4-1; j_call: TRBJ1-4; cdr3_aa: CASSPTGRLPTNEKLFF
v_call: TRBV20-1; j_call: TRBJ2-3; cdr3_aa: CSASGGQGVSDTQYF
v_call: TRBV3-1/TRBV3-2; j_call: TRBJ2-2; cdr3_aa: CASKGIPNTGELFF
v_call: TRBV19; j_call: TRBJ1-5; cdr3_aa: CASSPREGNQPQHF
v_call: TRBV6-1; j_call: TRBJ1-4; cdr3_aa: CASSDRGREKLFF
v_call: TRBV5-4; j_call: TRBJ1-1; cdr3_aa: CASSWGDTEAFF
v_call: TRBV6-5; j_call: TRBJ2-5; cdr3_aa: CASRRNEIKETQYF
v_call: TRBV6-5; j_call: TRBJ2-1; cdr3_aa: CASNQRGVYEQFF
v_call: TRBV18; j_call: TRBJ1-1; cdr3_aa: CASSPDRAVTEAFF
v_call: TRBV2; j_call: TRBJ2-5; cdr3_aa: CAGRTAEETQYF
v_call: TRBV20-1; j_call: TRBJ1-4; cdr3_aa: CSASRSRTSRNEKLFF
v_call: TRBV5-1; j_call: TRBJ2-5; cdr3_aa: CASRWSGAQETQYF
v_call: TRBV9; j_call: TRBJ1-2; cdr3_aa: CASSAHRAHYGYTF
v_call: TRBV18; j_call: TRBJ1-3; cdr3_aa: CASSFESSGNTIYF
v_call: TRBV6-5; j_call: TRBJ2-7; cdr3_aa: CASNSQGSYEQYF
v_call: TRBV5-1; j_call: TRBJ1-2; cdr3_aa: CASSLEGDYYGYTF
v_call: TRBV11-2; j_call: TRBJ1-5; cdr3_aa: CASSSRRGSNQPQHF
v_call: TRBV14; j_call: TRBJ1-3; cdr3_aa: CASSQDSHQRNTIYF
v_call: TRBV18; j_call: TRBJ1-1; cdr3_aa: CASSPGVNTEAFF
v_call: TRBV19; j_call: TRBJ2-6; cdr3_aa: CASSLGQVSGANVLTF
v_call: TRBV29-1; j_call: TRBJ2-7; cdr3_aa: CSVEDSGTGGKEQYF
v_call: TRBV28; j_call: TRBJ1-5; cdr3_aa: CASSLRTGVNQPQHF
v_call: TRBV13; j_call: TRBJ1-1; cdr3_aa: CASSPRGGTPLAEAFF
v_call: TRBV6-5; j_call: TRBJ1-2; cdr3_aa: CASKAGTRGYTF
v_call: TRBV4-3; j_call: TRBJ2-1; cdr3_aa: CASSQDRRGGPYNEQFF
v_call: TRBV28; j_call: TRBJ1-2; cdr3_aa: CATRPGTFYGYTF
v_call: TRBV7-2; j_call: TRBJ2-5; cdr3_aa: CASSLFGLAQETQYF
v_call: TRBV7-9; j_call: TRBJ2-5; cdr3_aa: CASSPKGGQETQYF
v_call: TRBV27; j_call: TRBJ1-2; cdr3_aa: CASSLEGRRNYGYTF